The 24 T cell receptor beta chains presented below share a single source sample, sequenced in a study of T cell responses to AZD1222 COVID-19 vaccine. TCRdb keeps only in-frame clones here, not all; method: immunoSEQ multiplex PCR. The profile shows about 100,000 clones, about 86% of them singletons. The specimen was peripheral blood, collected on day 0 of AZD1222 vaccination. Source of these receptors: an adult in good health.

V usage is TRBV6-5 and J usage is TRBJ2-3, with D maybe TRBD1 (5 bases). Trimming pared 4 bases from V and 1 base from J, leaving 9 bases between. Germline CDR1 is MNHEY and CDR2 is SVGAGI. The CDR3 extends over 14 amino acids. The CDR3 sequence: CASSLLQGTDTQYF. As DNA, the CDR3 is TGTGCCAGCAGTTTATTACAGGGCACAGATACGCAGTATTTT.

The chain links TRBV5-4 to TRBJ1-4; D may be TRBD1 (6 bases). The CDR3 extends over 14 amino acids. The V end lost 4 bases, the J end lost 8 bases, and 15 bases lay between the germline ends. Germline V gene sequence: CDR1 SGHNT, CDR2 YYREEE (reference sequence). CDR3 protein: CASSPGQMTEKLFF. CDR3 DNA: TGTGCCAGCAGCCCGGGACAAATGACAGAAAAACTGTTTTTT.

Notes on this clone: At one end the junction does not follow the germline gene, possibly because of a read error. This chain links TRBV5-6 with TRBJ1-2, with D perhaps matching TRBD1 (5 bases). The CDR3 is made up of 13 amino acids. Germline assignment: CDR1 SGHDT and CDR2 YYEEEE. The CDR3 loop is CASTLGRSYGYTF. The CDR3 DNA reads as TGTGCCAGCACCTTGGGACGGTCCTATGGCTACACCTTC.

This chain uses TRBV13 with TRBJ2-7, with D uncertain. Germline loops: CDR1 PRHDT, CDR2 FYEKMQ (reference sequence). Trimming took off 0 bases at V and 4 bases at J, with 7 bases between the two ends. This CDR3 comprises 13 residues. Written as DNA, the CDR3 is TGTGCCAGCAGCTTAGGGGGTCCTTACGAGCAGTACTTC. It is translated as CASSLGGPYEQYF. Complete variable domain (other parts from reference TRBV13 and TRBJ2-7): AAGVIQSPRHLIKEKRETATLKCYPIPRHDTVYWYQQGPGQDPQFLISFYEKMQSDKGSIPDRFSAQQFSDYHSELNMSSLELGDSALYFCASSLGGPYEQYFGPGTRLTVT.

V gene TRBV5-1 combines with J gene TRBJ2-7; D could derive from TRBD1 or TRBD2 (5 bases each). The V gene lost 3 bases and the J gene lost 5 bases, with 18 bases spanning the gap. Germline V CDR1 and CDR2: SGHRS, YFSETQ. The CDR3 has 15 amino acids. In DNA, the CDR3 is TGCGCCAGCAGCTCGGGGCTGCGGGCGGAGAACGAGCAGTACTTC. Translated, it gives CASSSGLRAENEQYF.

The chain recombines TRBV11-2 with TRBJ1-1; D gene ambiguous. CDR1 and CDR2 (germline): SGHAT, FQNNGV. The ends were cut back, 1 base at V and 5 bases at J, with 8 bases in the middle. CDR3 size: 13 residues. CDR3 protein: CASSLVSATEAFF. Written as DNA, the CDR3 is TGTGCCAGCAGCTTAGTGTCGGCGACTGAAGCTTTCTTT. Variable domain in full (rest from reference TRBV11-2 and TRBJ1-1): EAGVAQSPRYKIIEKRQSVAFWCNPISGHATLYWYQQILGQGPKLLIQFQNNGVVDDSQLPKDRFSAERLKGVDSTLKIQPAKLEDSAVYLCASSLVSATEAFFGQGTRLTVV.

The chain joins TRBV7-2 to TRBJ1-2; D perhaps matches TRBD1 (5 bases). Germline V CDR1 and CDR2: SGHTA, FQGNSA. This CDR3 contains 14 residues. V was cut by 3 bases and J by 6 bases, with 14 bases left in between. This CDR3 is CASSLRTGQDGYTF. The CDR3 coding sequence is TGTGCCAGCAGCTTGCGGACGGGGCAAGATGGCTACACCTTC.

The V gene is TRBV24-1, the J gene TRBJ1-1, with a weak D call TRBD1 (6 bases). Per the germline V gene, CDR1 is KGHDR and CDR2 is SFDVKD. V shed 7 bases and J shed 4 bases, with 12 bases lying between them. CDR3 length: 13 amino acids. The CDR3 loop is CATSRGLGTEAFF. The CDR3 DNA is TGTGCCACCAGCAGGGGTTTAGGCACTGAAGCTTTCTTT.

The V and J genes are TRBV30 and TRBJ1-4; TRBD1 is a possible D gene (5 bases). The CDR3 is 15 residues long. V lost 2 bases to trimming and J lost 1 base, with 11 bases between them. Per germline, CDR1 GTSNPN and CDR2 SVGIG (reference sequence). CDR3 region: CAWSRTGVTNEKLFF. DNA for the CDR3: TGTGCCTGGAGTCGGACGGGGGTAACTAATGAAAAACTGTTTTTT.

This rearrangement joins TRBV5-1 to TRBJ1-1; D unresolved. Germline V CDR1 and CDR2: SGHRS, YFSETQ. This CDR3 spans 12 amino acids. The germline V and J ends were trimmed by 0 bases and 8 bases, with 8 bases remaining between them. The CDR3 nucleotides read TGCGCCAGCAGCTTGGAGGCCCAAGAAGCTTTCTTT. Its protein is CASSLEAQEAFF.

J is TRBJ1-3 and V is TRBV5-1, with D hard to call. The V end was cut by 0 bases, the J end by 1 base, with 8 bases between. The CDR3 is made up of 15 amino acids. Per germline, CDR1 SGHRS and CDR2 YFSETQ. The CDR3 protein is CASSLVSSSGNTIYF. The DNA for the CDR3 is TGCGCCAGCAGCTTGGTGTCTTCTTCTGGAAACACCATATATTTT.

Comments on this clone: This CDR3 fails to terminate in the conserved phenylalanine or tryptophan, so it likely reflects a read error. It is unclear where the CDR3 begins or ends on the DNA, so no DNA is shown, and the CDR3 is as TCRdb lists it. The chain uses TRBV6-1 and TRBJ1-2; TRBD1 is the table's D call and was not checked against the DNA. CDR1 and CDR2 from the germline V gene are MNHNS and SASEGT. The CDR3 extends over 15 residues, inclusive of both ends. The chain's CDR3 is CASSEAVSGTPSSSL.

The rearrangement uses TRBV5-4 and TRBJ1-2; D unclear. The CDR3 is 14 amino acids. Trimming shortened V by 0 bases and J by 4 bases, and 10 bases separated the two germline ends. Germline V gene data show CDR1 as SGHNT and CDR2 as YYREEE (reference sequence). The CDR3 loop is CASSLDLRFYGYTF. CDR3 nucleotides: TGTGCCAGCAGCTTGGACCTTCGGTTCTATGGCTACACCTTC.

This chain links TRBV18 with TRBJ2-1; no reliable D call. In germline, CDR1 is KGHSH, CDR2 LQKENI. The length of the CDR3 is 14 residues. Trimming removed 0 bases at V and 5 bases at J, with 8 bases between. The CDR3 sequence: CASSPPALNNEQFF. CDR3 nucleotides: TGTGCCAGCTCACCACCTGCTCTGAACAATGAGCAGTTCTTC.

For the CDR3, the DNA is TGTGCCAGTAAAGACGGGACAGATACGCAGTATTTT. As protein: CASKDGTDTQYF. The rearrangement uses TRBV19 and TRBJ2-3; D ambiguous. The CDR3 runs 12 residues. The germline V gene has CDR1 LNHDA and CDR2 SQIVND (reference sequence). V was pared by 7 bases and J by 3 bases, with 8 bases between.

The chain joins TRBV6-5 to TRBJ2-3, with D tentatively TRBD1 (6 bases). From germline, CDR1 is MNHEY and CDR2 SVGAGI. Trimming removed 2 bases from V and 7 bases from J, with 10 bases in between. CDR3 length: 13 residues. CDR3 DNA: TGTGCCAGCAGTTACCGGGACACGTATACGCAGTATTTT. It yields the protein CASSYRDTYTQYF.

As to this clone: Additional DNA sequences in this sample encode the identical CDR3. The chain carries TRBV5-1 and TRBJ2-7; no firm D call. The V and J ends lost 3 bases and 2 bases respectively, with 3 bases between them. The CDR3 is made up of 11 amino acids. CDR1 SGHRS and CDR2 YFSETQ come from the germline V gene. This CDR3 is CASSSTYEQYF. In DNA, the CDR3 is TGCGCCAGCAGCTCTACCTACGAGCAGTACTTC. The whole variable domain, remainder taken from reference TRBV5-1 and TRBJ2-7, is KAGVTQTPRYLIKTRGQQVTLSCSPISGHRSVSWYQQTPGQGLQFLFEYFSETQRNKGNFPGRFSGRQFSNSRSEMNVSTLELGDSALYLCASSSTYEQYFGPGTRLTVT.

The chain's CDR3 is CASSLAFDEQFF. The CDR3 nucleotides are TGCGCCAGCAGCTTGGCCTTCGATGAGCAGTTCTTC. This chain uses TRBV5-1 with TRBJ2-1; D uncertain. Germline V CDR1 and CDR2: SGHRS, YFSETQ. The V end was cut by 0 bases, the J end by 8 bases, with 6 bases between. This CDR3 comprises 12 residues.

The chain carries TRBV7-9 and TRBJ1-1, with TRBD1 as a possible D gene (6 bases). The CDR3 loop spans 15 amino acids. Germline V gene data show CDR1 as SEHNR and CDR2 as FQNEAQ (reference sequence). Deletions cut 2 bases from V and 5 bases from J, with 15 bases between. The CDR3 DNA reads as TGTGCCAGCAGCTTAAACGCGGAAGGGGGGACTGAAGCTTTCTTT. Amino acids: CASSLNAEGGTEAFF.

The chain uses TRBV27 and TRBJ1-1; D gene uncertain. Germline V CDR1 and CDR2: MNHEY, SMNVEV (reference sequence). The CDR3 extends over 13 amino acids. Trimming cost V 0 bases and J 6 bases, with 8 bases left between them. In DNA form, the CDR3 reads TGTGCCAGCAGTTTATCAGGGTACGCTGAAGCTTTCTTT. Residues: CASSLSGYAEAFF.

The DNA of the CDR3 is TGTGCCAGTAGTATTGGCAGGAGGTCGGGAGGGCCAGTCGAGCAGTACTTC. Its translation is CASSIGRRSGGPVEQYF. V is TRBV19 and J is TRBJ2-7, with 8 bases aligning to TRBD2. The V and J ends lost 3 bases and 6 bases, in that order; junction bases with no gene match: 16. Germline V gene data show CDR1 as LNHDA and CDR2 as SQIVND (reference sequence). The CDR3 loop spans 17 amino acids.

This clone was seen a handful of times. The V call is TRBV4-1, the J call TRBJ2-7; TRBD1 agrees at 7 bases. Looked up from germline, CDR1 is MGHRA and CDR2 is YSYEKL. Trimming at V came to 1 base and at J to 5 bases, leaving 2 bases not matched to a gene. The CDR3 length is 13 residues. The CDR3 reads CASSQGQGHEQYF. CDR3 DNA: TGCGCCAGCAGCCAAGGACAGGGACACGAGCAGTACTTC.

This clone was recorded only once. The CDR3 reads CASSSQSGEGSYEQYF. CDR3 DNA sequence: TGTGCCAGCAGTTCTCAGAGCGGGGAAGGGAGCTACGAGCAGTACTTC. The chain recombines TRBV7-6 with TRBJ2-7; 7 bases map to TRBD2. The trim removed 6 bases at V and 3 bases at J, leaving 14 bases unmatched. CDR3 length: 16 residues. The germline CDR1 and CDR2 sequences are SGHVS and FNYEAQ.

V usage is TRBV15 and J usage is TRBJ2-3; TRBD2 matches at 7 bases. CDR3 length equals 15 residues. The V and J ends lost 0 bases and 0 bases, in that order; junction bases with no gene match: 0. Per the germline V gene, CDR1 is LNHNV and CDR2 is YYDKDF (reference sequence). The CDR3 loop reads CATSREAGSTDTQYF. DNA of the CDR3: TGTGCCACCAGCAGAGAAGCGGGGAGCACAGATACGCAGTATTTT.